This TCR beta chain was profiled in a study of blood T cell repertoires in COVID-19. Libraries were prepared by immunoSEQ multiplex PCR; TCRdb keeps only in-frame clonotypes and omits some of them. The table records nearly 250,000 clones, 70% to 85% of them present only once. The CDR3 contains 15 residues. The germline V gene encodes CDR1 SNHLY and CDR2 FYNNEI. V lost 6 bases to trimming and J lost 0 bases; unmatched junction nucleotides: 5. The chain combines TRBV2 with TRBJ1-1, with 9 bases matching TRBD1. The sequenced sample was peripheral blood. This receptor was identified in a woman older than 75 with acute or convalescent COVID-19. The DNA for the CDR3 is TGTGCCAGCAGAGTTGGACAGGGGCTGAACACTGAAGCTTTCTTT. Translation gives CASRVGQGLNTEAFF.